These 15 T cell receptor beta chains were all obtained from the same sample, sequenced in a study of shared clonotypes between healthy human individuals (TCRdb year 2020). The receptor library was made with the immunoSEQ multiplex PCR assay. TCRdb took over this immuneACCESS table, retaining in-frame rearrangements with V and J assigned. Such tables are incomplete; in checked studies, under half of the missing clones stem from an unresolved V gene, and the remainder is unexplained. The table for this sample lists roughly 1 million clones; approximately 68% of them were counted only once. Around 1.4% of the sample belongs to the ten largest clones. Sequenced: memory CD4+ T cells sorted from blood. The intended sense of this specimen's cell subset or site label: CD45RA-negative fraction. The receptors originated from a man aged 18 to 30 in good health.

The chain joins TRBV15 to TRBJ2-3; 9 bases line up with TRBD1. Trimming took 5 bases from V and 4 from J; bases not matched to a gene: 7. The CDR3 consists of 15 residues. In germline, CDR1 is LNHNV, CDR2 YYDKDF (reference sequence). CDR3 coding DNA: TGTGCCACCAGCCTGGGACAGGGCGGCGCAGATACGCAGTATTTT. Amino acids: CATSLGQGGADTQYF.

Concerning this clone: Additional DNA sequences in this sample encode the identical CDR3. The chain combines TRBV11-2 with TRBJ2-5; 9 nucleotides align to TRBD1. After removal of 2 bases from V and 5 bases from J, the junction contained 6 bases not matched to a gene. Germline-derived CDR1 and CDR2 are SGHAT and FQNNGV. This CDR3 has 15 residues. The CDR3 DNA is TGTGCCAGCAGCTTAAGCGGACAGGGGTCGGAGACCCAGTACTTC. This sequence encodes CASSLSGQGSETQYF.

This clone appeared a single time. The rearrangement joins TRBV2 to TRBJ2-7; possibly TRBD2 for D (5 bases). Trimming pared 5 bases from V and 1 base from J, leaving 21 bases between. Per germline, CDR1 SNHLY and CDR2 FYNNEI. This CDR3 is built from 17 residues. The CDR3 nucleotides read TGTGCCAGCAGTAGAGGGCAGGCCGATCACTTTTCCTACGAGCAGTACTTC. Translation gives CASSRGQADHFSYEQYF.

This clone was counted between two and nine times. The chain links TRBV21-1 to TRBJ1-1; the D call of TRBD1 is as the table states it, not checked on the DNA. TRBV21-1 is tagged as a pseudogene. CDR3 size: 13 residues. CDR3 region: CASSPGDRGWAFF. The CDR3 DNA sequence: TGTGCCAGCAGCCCCGGGGACAGGGGGTGGGCTTTCTTT.

Only a few counts were recorded for this clone. The chain couples TRBV7-9 to TRBJ2-1, with TRBD2 matching over 10 bases. Germline CDR1 reads SEHNR; CDR2 reads FQNEAQ (reference sequence). There are 16 residues in the CDR3. Losses at the gene ends were 4 bases for V and 6 bases for J; bases not matched to a gene: 9. Written as DNA, the CDR3 is TGTGCCAGCAGCTCTCGGCTAGCGGGAGCCGTCAATGAGCAGTTCTTC. This sequence encodes CASSSRLAGAVNEQFF.

This clone was seen at least ten times. This rearrangement joins TRBV6-5 to TRBJ1-6, with 7 bases that match TRBD1. Germline V gene data show CDR1 as MNHEY and CDR2 as SVGAGI. The CDR3 contains 15 residues. V shed 6 bases and J 9 bases; nucleotides not matched to a gene: 11. CDR3 coding DNA: TGTGCCAGCAGCGCTCGGGCAGGGGGGTCTTCACCCCTCCACTTT. It codes for CASSARAGGSSPLHF.

This chain links TRBV11-3 with TRBJ2-5, with TRBD2 matching 9 bases. CDR3 length: 15 residues. V shed 2 bases, J shed 1 base, and the junction held 2 bases outside the gene matches. Looked up from germline, CDR1 is SGHNT and CDR2 is YENEEA. CDR3 in amino acids: CASSLLAGPQETQYF. DNA of the CDR3: TGTGCCAGCAGCTTACTAGCGGGGCCCCAAGAGACCCAGTACTTC.

The V and J genes are TRBV19 and TRBJ1-3; tentative D call: TRBD1 (5 bases). This CDR3 spans 17 amino acids. Germline lookup yields CDR1 LNHDA and CDR2 SQIVND (reference sequence). V was pared by 2 bases and J by 4 bases, with 18 bases between. CDR3 nucleotides: TGTGCCAGTAGTATAATCTACGGGGCCGTCGGGGGAAACACCATATATTTT. It translates to CASSIIYGAVGGNTIYF.

Concerning this clone itself: At one end the junction does not follow the germline gene, possibly because of a read error. This chain connects TRBV7-7 to TRBJ2-4, with D hard to call. Germline assignment: CDR1 SSHAT and CDR2 FNYEAQ (reference sequence). The CDR3 length is 13 residues. The CDR3 nucleotides are TGTGCTAGCAGCTTAGGCCTTAAGGACATTCAGTACTTC. It translates to CASSLGLKDIQYF.

J is TRBJ1-6 and V is TRBV30; TRBD1 might be the D (6 bases). The CDR3 is 14 amino acids. V was trimmed by 0 bases and J by 7 bases, leaving 10 bases between them. Germline CDR1 and CDR2: GTSNPN and SVGIG (reference sequence). The DNA for the CDR3 is TGTGCCTGGAGTGTAGCGGGGGGCAATTCACCCCTCCACTTT. It is translated as CAWSVAGGNSPLHF.

The V call is TRBV18, the J call TRBJ1-5, with D perhaps TRBD1 (5 bases). This CDR3 has 15 amino acids. CDR1 KGHSH and CDR2 LQKENI come from the germline V gene. V lost 2 bases and J lost 6, with 14 bases in between. In DNA, the CDR3 is TGTGCCAGCTCACCAAACGGGGGTAAGGGTCAGCCCCAGCATTTT. This gives the protein CASSPNGGKGQPQHF.

This chain joins TRBV7-9 and TRBJ2-7, with TRBD1 as a possible D gene (6 bases). The ends were cut back, 2 bases at V and 6 bases at J, with 11 bases in the middle. Germline loops: CDR1 SEHNR, CDR2 FQNEAQ (reference sequence). The CDR3 is 13 residues long. The CDR3 region has the DNA TGTGCCAGCAGCTTACTTCAGGGGAGCGAGCAGTACTTC. It yields the protein CASSLLQGSEQYF.

The chain has TRBV7-9 and TRBJ2-7, with D tentatively TRBD2 (5 bases). The CDR3 length is 14 residues. CDR1 and CDR2 from the germline V gene are SEHNR and FQNEAQ (reference sequence). Trimming shortened V by 2 bases and J by 0 bases, and 8 bases separated the two germline ends. The CDR3 DNA reads TGTGCCAGCAGCTTAAGCGGAGGCTCCTACGAGCAGTACTTC. Protein product: CASSLSGGSYEQYF. Full variable domain (outside the CDR3, taken from reference TRBV7-9 and TRBJ2-7): DTGVSQNPRHKITKRGQNVTFRCDPISEHNRLYWYRQTLGQGPEFLTYFQNEAQLEKSRLLSDRFSAERPKGSFSTLEIQRTEQGDSAMYLCASSLSGGSYEQYFGPGTRLTVT.

The V and J genes are TRBV11-2 and TRBJ2-7; D gene uncertain. The CDR3 totals 12 residues. CDR1 SGHAT and CDR2 FQNNGV come from the germline V gene. V lost 0 bases to trimming and J lost 5 bases, with 5 bases between them. The CDR3 nucleotides read TGTGCCAGCAGCTTAGAGAGCCACGAGCAGTACTTC. Protein product: CASSLESHEQYF.

This clone was seen more than once but under ten times. The rearrangement uses TRBV5-4 and TRBJ2-4, with TRBD1 as a possible D gene (5 bases). With 0 bases removed from V and 8 bases from J, the gap between germline ends came to 18 bases. Germline lookup yields CDR1 SGHNT and CDR2 YYREEE (reference sequence). The CDR3 consists of 16 residues. In DNA form, the CDR3 reads TGTGCCAGCAGCTTGGAGGGGTCTGGACCAAAGGACATTCAGTACTTC. Encoded protein: CASSLEGSGPKDIQYF. The full variable domain, with the rest looked up from reference TRBV5-4 and TRBJ2-4, is ETGVTQSPTHLIKTRGQQVTLRCSSQSGHNTVSWYQQALGQGPQFIFQYYREEENGRGNFPPRFSGLQFPNYSSELNVNALELDDSALYLCASSLEGSGPKDIQYFGAGTRLSVL.